This TCR beta chain derives from a study of Ad26.COV2.S vaccination and SARS-CoV-2 variants. Concerning this clone itself: The antigen is not known. The sample has other DNA sequences that encode this CDR3 too.

Noted treatment: over 15 received Ad26.COV2.S at low or high dose, single or two shots; about five received placebo; per-sample allocation not given. Collection of samples fell on day 63 after the first vaccine or placebo injection. Sequenced by immunoSEQ multiplex PCR; TCRdb stores in-frame clones only, minus some. The table has approximately 400,000 clones, 70% to 90% seen once; the top ten hold roughly 3.5%. V lost 1 base and J 1 base, leaving 7 bases between the germline ends. The CDR3 has 14 residues. Per the germline V gene, CDR1 is SGHVS and CDR2 is FQNEAQ. Study-wide results and limits: Whether participants received vaccine or placebo, their non-spike TCR breadth was similar. Substantial breadth was reportedly displayed by spike-specific CD8+ and CD4+ T cell responses after vaccination. Vaccinees showed greater spike-specific TCR breadth than placebo recipients.

Sequenced material: peripheral blood, taken in a trial of Ad26.COV2.S vaccine versus placebo. V and J are TRBV7-8 and TRBJ1-1; the D gene is possibly TRBD1 (5 bases). The source is a person aged 18-65 years who received the Ad26.COV2.S COVID-19 vaccine or a placebo. DNA for the CDR3: TGTGCCAGCAGCTTAGTGGGGGGGAACACTGAAGCTTTCTTT. It encodes CASSLVGGNTEAFF.